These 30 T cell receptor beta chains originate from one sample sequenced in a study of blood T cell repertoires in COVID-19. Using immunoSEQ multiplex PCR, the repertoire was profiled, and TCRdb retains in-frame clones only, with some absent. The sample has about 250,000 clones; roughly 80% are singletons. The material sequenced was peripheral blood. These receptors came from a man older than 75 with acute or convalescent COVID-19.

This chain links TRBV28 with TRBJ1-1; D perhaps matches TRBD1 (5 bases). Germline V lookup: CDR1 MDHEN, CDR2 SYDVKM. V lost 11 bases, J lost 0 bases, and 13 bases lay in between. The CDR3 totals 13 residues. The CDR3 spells CAAAGPMNTEAFF. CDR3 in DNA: TGTGCCGCGGCGGGACCCATGAACACTGAAGCTTTCTTT.

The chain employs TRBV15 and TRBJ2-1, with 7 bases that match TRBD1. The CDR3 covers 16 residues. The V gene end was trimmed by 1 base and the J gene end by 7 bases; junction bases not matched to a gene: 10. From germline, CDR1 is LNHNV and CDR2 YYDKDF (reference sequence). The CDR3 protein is CATSRGPAGGWNEQFF. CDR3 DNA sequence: TGTGCCACCAGCAGAGGTCCGGCAGGGGGTTGGAATGAGCAGTTCTTC.

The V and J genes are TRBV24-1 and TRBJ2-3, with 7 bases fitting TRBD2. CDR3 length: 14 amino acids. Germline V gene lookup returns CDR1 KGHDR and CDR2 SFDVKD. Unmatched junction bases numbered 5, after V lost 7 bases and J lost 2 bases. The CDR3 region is CATRTGTNTDTQYF. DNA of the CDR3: TGTGCCACCAGGACCGGGACTAACACAGATACGCAGTATTTT.

The CDR3 sequence: CASSEQGNHEQYF. For the CDR3, the DNA is TGTGCCAGCAGTGAACAGGGTAACCACGAGCAGTACTTC. V usage is TRBV2 and J usage is TRBJ2-7, with D possibly TRBD1 on 5 matching bases. The CDR3 runs to 13 residues. Germline V gives CDR1 SNHLY, CDR2 FYNNEI. V gave up 2 bases and J gave up 5 bases, with 10 bases separating them.

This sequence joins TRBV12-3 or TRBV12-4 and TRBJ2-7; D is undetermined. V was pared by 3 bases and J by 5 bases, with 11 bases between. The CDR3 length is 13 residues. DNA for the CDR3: TGTGCCAGCAGTTTGGGTCGACGGGACGAGCAGTACTTC. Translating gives CASSLGRRDEQYF.

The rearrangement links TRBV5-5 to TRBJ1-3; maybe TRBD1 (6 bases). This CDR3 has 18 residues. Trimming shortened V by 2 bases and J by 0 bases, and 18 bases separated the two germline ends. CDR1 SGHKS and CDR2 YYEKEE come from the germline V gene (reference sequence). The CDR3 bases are TGTGCCAGCAGCTTTAGGGCTCGGACAGCATCCTCTGGAAACACCATATATTTT. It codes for CASSFRARTASSGNTIYF.

The CDR3 DNA reads TGTGCCAGCTCACGGAACAGGGGATCGGAGACCCAGTACTTC. This sequence encodes CASSRNRGSETQYF. This sequence joins TRBV18 and TRBJ2-5; 7 nucleotides match TRBD1. The junction had 7 bases not matched to a gene; V was cut back by 4 bases and J by 5 bases. CDR3 length equals 14 residues. CDR1 is KGHSH, CDR2 LQKENI, per germline.

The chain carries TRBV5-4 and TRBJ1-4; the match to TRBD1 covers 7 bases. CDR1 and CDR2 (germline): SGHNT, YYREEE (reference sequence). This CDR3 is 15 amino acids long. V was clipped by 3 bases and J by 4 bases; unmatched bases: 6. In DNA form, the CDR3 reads TGTGCCAGCAGCTCAGGGGCAGGGGGTAATGAAAAACTGTTTTTT. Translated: CASSSGAGGNEKLFF.

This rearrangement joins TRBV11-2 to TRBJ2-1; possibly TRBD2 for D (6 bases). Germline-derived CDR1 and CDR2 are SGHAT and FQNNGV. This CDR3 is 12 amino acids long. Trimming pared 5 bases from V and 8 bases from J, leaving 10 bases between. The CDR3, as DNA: TGTGCCAGCAGCCGTCGGGGGTATGAGCAGTTCTTC. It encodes CASSRRGYEQFF.

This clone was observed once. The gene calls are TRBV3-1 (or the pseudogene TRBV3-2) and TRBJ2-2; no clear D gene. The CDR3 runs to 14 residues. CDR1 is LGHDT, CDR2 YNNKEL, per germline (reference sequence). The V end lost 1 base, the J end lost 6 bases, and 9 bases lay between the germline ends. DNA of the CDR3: TGTGCCAGCAGCCAAGTCGGAGTGTCCGGGGAGCTGTTTTTT. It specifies CASSQVGVSGELFF.

CDR3 nucleotide sequence: TGTGCCAGCAGCTTAGATGTGAGACTAGCGGGGTTAGCCAAAAACATTCAGTACTTC. Protein sequence: CASSLDVRLAGLAKNIQYF. The rearrangement links TRBV11-2 to TRBJ2-4, with 11 nucleotides matching TRBD2. This CDR3 is 19 amino acids long. Germline CDR1 and CDR2: SGHAT and FQNNGV. Trimming removed 0 bases from V and 0 bases from J; junction bases left unmatched: 7.

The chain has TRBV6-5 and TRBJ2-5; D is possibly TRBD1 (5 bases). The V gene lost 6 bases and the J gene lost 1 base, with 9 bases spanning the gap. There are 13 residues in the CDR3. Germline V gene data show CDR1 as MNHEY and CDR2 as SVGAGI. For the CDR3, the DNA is TGTGCCAGCAGCTTGACAGTCCAAGAGACCCAGTACTTC. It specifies CASSLTVQETQYF.

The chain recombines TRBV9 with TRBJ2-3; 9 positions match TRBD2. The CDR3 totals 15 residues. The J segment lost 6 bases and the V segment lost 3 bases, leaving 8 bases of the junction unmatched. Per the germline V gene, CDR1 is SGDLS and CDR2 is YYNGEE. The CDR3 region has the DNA TGTGCCAGCAGCGCACCTAGCGGGACTTTTGATACGCAGTATTTT. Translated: CASSAPSGTFDTQYF.

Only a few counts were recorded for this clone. The CDR3 sequence: CAWSVPTGLNSNTEAFF. DNA of the CDR3: TGTGCCTGGAGTGTACCGACAGGGCTTAATTCGAACACTGAAGCTTTCTTT. V is TRBV30 and J is TRBJ1-1; 7 nucleotides line up with TRBD1. CDR1 GTSNPN and CDR2 SVGIG come from the germline V gene (reference sequence). J lost 1 base, V lost 0 bases, and 11 bases had no gene match. This CDR3 spans 17 amino acids.

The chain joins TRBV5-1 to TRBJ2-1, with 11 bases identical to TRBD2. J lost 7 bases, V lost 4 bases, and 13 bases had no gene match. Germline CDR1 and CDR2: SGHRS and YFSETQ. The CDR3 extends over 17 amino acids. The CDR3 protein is CASSREASGGLGNEQFF. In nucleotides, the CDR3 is TGCGCCAGCAGCAGGGAGGCTAGCGGGGGGCTGGGGAATGAGCAGTTCTTC. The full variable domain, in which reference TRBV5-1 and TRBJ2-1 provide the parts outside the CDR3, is KAGVTQTPRYLIKTRGQQVTLSCSPISGHRSVSWYQQTPGQGLQFLFEYFSETQRNKGNFPGRFSGRQFSNSRSEMNVSTLELGDSALYLCASSREASGGLGNEQFFGPGTRLTVL.

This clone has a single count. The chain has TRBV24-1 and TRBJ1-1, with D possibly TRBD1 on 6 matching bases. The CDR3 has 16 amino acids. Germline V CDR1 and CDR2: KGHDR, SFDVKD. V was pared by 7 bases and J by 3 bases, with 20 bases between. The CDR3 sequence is CATSRGGAIKDTEAFF. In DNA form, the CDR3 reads TGTGCCACCAGCCGGGGGGGCGCGATAAAGGACACTGAAGCTTTCTTT.

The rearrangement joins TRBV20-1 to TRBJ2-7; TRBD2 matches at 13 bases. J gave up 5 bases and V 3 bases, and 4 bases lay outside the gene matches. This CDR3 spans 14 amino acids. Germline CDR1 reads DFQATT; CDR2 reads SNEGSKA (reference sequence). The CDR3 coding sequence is TGCAGTGCTAGTAGGACTAGCGGGAGAAACGAGCAGTACTTC. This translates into CSASRTSGRNEQYF.

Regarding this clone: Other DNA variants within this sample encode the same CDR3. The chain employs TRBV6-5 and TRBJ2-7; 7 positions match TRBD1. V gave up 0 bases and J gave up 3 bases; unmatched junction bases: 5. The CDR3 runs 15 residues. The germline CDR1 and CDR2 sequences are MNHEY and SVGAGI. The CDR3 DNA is TGTGCCAGCAGTTACTCGAGACAGGGCAGCTACGAGCAGTACTTC. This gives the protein CASSYSRQGSYEQYF.

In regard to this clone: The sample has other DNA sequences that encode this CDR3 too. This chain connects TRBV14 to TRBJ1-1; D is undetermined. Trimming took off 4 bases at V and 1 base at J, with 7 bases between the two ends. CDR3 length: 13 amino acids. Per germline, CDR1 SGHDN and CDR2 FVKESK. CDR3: CASSLLRNTEAFF. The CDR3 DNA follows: TGTGCCAGCAGCCTTCTTAGGAACACTGAAGCTTTCTTT.

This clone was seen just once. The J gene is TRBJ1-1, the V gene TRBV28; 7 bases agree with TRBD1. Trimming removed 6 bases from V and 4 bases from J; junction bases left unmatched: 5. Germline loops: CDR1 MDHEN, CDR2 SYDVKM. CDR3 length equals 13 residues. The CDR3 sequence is CASRIQGFTEAFF. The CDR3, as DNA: TGTGCCAGCAGAATACAGGGGTTCACTGAAGCTTTCTTT.

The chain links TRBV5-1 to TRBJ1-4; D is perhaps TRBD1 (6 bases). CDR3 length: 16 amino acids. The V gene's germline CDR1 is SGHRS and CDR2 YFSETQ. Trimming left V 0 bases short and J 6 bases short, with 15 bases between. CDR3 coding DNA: TGCGCCAGCAGCTTGGCCTTACAGGGACCCCATGAAAAACTGTTTTTT. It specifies CASSLALQGPHEKLFF.

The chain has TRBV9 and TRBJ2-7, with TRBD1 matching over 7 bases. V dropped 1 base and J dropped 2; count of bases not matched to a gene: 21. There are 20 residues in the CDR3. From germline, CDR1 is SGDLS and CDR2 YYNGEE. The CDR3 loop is CASSVKSPRVGQTPTYEQYF. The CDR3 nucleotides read TGTGCCAGCAGCGTAAAGTCCCCAAGAGTGGGACAGACACCAACCTACGAGCAGTACTTC.

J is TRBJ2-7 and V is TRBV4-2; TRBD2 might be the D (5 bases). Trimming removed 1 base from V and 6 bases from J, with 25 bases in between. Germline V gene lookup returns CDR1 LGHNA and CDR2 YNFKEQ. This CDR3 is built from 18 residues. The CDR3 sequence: CASSQAELIPSYPIEQYF. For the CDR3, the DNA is TGTGCCAGCAGCCAAGCGGAACTCATACCTAGCTACCCTATCGAGCAGTACTTC.

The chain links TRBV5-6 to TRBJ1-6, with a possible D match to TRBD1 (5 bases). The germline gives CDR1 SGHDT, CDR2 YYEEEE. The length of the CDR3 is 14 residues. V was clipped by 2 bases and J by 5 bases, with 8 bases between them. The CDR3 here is CASSFDRNNSPLHF. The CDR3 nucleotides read TGTGCCAGCAGCTTCGACAGAAATAATTCACCCCTCCACTTT.

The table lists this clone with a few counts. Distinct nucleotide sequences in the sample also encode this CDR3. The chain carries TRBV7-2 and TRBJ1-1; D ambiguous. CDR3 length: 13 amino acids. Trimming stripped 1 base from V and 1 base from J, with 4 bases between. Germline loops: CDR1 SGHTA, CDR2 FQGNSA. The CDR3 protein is CASSLGQNTEAFF. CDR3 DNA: TGTGCCAGCAGCTTAGGACAGAACACTGAAGCTTTCTTT.

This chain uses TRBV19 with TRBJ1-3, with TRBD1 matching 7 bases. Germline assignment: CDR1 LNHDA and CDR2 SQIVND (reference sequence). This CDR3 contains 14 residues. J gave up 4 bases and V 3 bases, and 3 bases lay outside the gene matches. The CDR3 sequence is CASSMTGTGNTIYF. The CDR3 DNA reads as TGTGCCAGTAGTATGACAGGGACAGGAAACACCATATATTTT. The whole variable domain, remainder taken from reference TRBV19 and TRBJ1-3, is DGGITQSPKYLFRKEGQNVTLSCEQNLNHDAMYWYRQDPGQGLRLIYYSQIVNDFQKGDIAEGYSVSREKKESFPLTVTSAQKNPTAFYLCASSMTGTGNTIYFGEGSWLTVV.

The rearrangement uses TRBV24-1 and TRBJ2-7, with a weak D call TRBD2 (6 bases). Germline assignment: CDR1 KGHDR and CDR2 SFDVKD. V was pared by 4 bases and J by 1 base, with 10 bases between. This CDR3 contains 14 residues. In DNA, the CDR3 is TGTGCCACCAGTGACGGAGGGAAGTCCTACGAGCAGTACTTC. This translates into CATSDGGKSYEQYF.

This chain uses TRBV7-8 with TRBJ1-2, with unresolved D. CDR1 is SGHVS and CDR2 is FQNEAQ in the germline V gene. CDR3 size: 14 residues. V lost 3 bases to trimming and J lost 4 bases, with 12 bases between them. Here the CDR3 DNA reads TGTGCCAGCAGCTTGGGCAAAGCCTCCTATGGCTACACCTTC. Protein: CASSLGKASYGYTF. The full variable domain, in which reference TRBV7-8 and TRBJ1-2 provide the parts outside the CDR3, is GAGVSQSPRYKVAKRGQDVALRCDPISGHVSLFWYQQALGQGPEFLTYFQNEAQLDKSGLPSDRFFAERPEGSVSTLKIQRTQQEDSAVYLCASSLGKASYGYTFGSGTRLTVV.

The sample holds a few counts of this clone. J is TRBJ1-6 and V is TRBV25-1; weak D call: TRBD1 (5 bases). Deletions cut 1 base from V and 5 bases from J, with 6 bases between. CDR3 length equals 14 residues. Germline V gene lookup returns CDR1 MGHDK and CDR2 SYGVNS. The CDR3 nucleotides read TGTGCCAGCAGTGAATTCAGGGATAATTCACCCCTCCACTTT. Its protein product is CASSEFRDNSPLHF.

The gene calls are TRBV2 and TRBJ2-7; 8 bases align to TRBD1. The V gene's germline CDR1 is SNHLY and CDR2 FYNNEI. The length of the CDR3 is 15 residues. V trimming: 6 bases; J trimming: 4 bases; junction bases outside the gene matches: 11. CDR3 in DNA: TGTGCCAGCAGCGGGACAGGAATCCGAACTTACGAGCAGTACTTC. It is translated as CASSGTGIRTYEQYF.